Sequencing of this T cell receptor (beta chain) was carried out in a study of CXCR3-negative and CXCR3-positive naive CD8 T cells. Study-wide results and caveats: CXCR3-positive naive cells had TRB CDR3s that were more hydrophobic than CXCR3-negative naive cells had.

The study made its TRB cDNA libraries by 5' RACE, adding UMI labels. After re-calling the 5' RACE reads, TCRdb lists one entry per CDR3 protein, DNA absent. Its table records under 70,000 distinct CDR3 sequences. The germline CDR1 and CDR2 sequences are SGHRS and YFSETQ. CDR3 length: 14 amino acids. Comment on this clonotype: Its antigen is currently unknown.

The sequencing sample was made of naive CXCR3+ CD8+ T cells from blood. Regarding subset: CD45RO-CCR7+CD27+CD95- naive CD8+ T cells expressing CXCR3 (TNR3+). The chain uses TRBV5-1 and TRBJ2-3; the TCRdb D gene call, TRBD1, has no DNA to confirm it. The clonotype was recovered from a human donor in good health. Some clones in this sample may be carry-over from other donors' samples. The CDR3: CASSRGTFTDTQYF.